The 20 T cell receptor beta chains below were found in one sample sequenced in a study of blood T cells in healthy people across ages. Using a J-beta primer mix together with a sample-barcoded 5' primer, a second PCR was run for about 6 to 11 cycles. TCRdb re-called the 5' RACE reads with MiXCR, one entry per CDR3 protein. Here the sample spans fewer than 1.5 million distinct CDR3 sequences, about 40% being singletons. Sequencing was done on a sample of blood. The receptors here all came from a young woman in good health.

The rearrangement links TRBV7-3 to TRBJ2-7, with 7 bases identical to TRBD2. After removal of 9 bases from V and 7 bases from J, the junction contained 18 bases not matched to a gene. The CDR3 is made up of 15 amino acids. Per germline, CDR1 SGHTA and CDR2 FQGTGA. The CDR3 DNA follows: TGTGCCAGTAGTGGGTCGCGGGGGTCCTACAATGAGCAGTACTTC. It yields the protein CASSGSRGSYNEQYF.

This clonotype was detected only a few times. The chain is built from TRBV29-1 and TRBJ2-7; TRBD1 might be the D (6 bases). The J call may not be correct, given that the DNA end is closer to TRBJ2-5. Germline CDR1 is SQVTM and CDR2 is ANQGSEA. CDR3 length equals 13 residues. The CDR3 loop is CSVQGNLAETQYF. Written as DNA, the CDR3 is TGCAGCGTCCAGGGGAACCTCGCTGAGACCCAGTACTTC.

CDR3 region: CASSARTFSGANVLTF. DNA of the CDR3: TGTGCCAGCAGTGCTCGAACCTTCTCTGGGGCCAACGTCCTGACTTTC. The V call is TRBV2, the J call TRBJ2-6; D is undetermined. Trimming took off 4 bases at V and 0 bases at J, with 10 bases between the two ends. Germline V gene data show CDR1 as SNHLY and CDR2 as FYNNEI. This CDR3 is 16 amino acids long.

This sequence joins TRBV5-1 and TRBJ2-3; D is unclear. The germline CDR1 and CDR2 sequences are SGHRS and YFSETQ. Trimming removed 0 bases from V and 1 base from J, with 12 bases in between. CDR3 length equals 16 residues. CDR3 bases: TGCGCCAGCAGCTTGGCCACCAGCCCGGGCACAGATACGCAGTATTTT. Amino acids: CASSLATSPGTDTQYF.

This clonotype has at least ten counts. Being one base from a much bigger clone, this may be a read error. The chain joins TRBV7-8 to TRBJ2-5; 7 positions agree with TRBD2. The CDR3 has 17 amino acids. Germline V CDR1 and CDR2: SGHVS, FQNEAQ. With V trimmed by 5 bases and J by 11 bases, 23 bases remained unmatched. CDR3 in DNA: TGTGCCAGCAGCGCTGGAGAGAGCGGGATCCTAGCCAATGAGCAGTACTTC. It specifies CASSAGESGILANEQYF.

This sequence joins TRBV3-1 and TRBJ2-5; the D gene is possibly TRBD1 (5 bases). Germline CDR1 and CDR2: LGHDT and YNNKEL (reference sequence). The CDR3 covers 14 residues. Trimming pared 2 bases from V and 5 bases from J, leaving 12 bases between. DNA of the CDR3: TGTGCCAGCAGCCAACAAGAGAAGGGGGAGACCCAGTACTTC. Protein: CASSQQEKGETQYF.

This clonotype was counted between two and nine times. J is TRBJ1-5 and V is TRBV25-1; D unresolved. Germline V gives CDR1 MGHDK, CDR2 SYGVNS. Trimming shortened V by 2 bases and J by 3 bases, and 5 bases separated the two germline ends. The CDR3 is 13 residues long. The CDR3 loop reads CASSERYNQPQHF. DNA of the CDR3: TGTGCCAGCAGTGAACGGTACAATCAGCCCCAGCATTTT.

This rearrangement joins TRBV3-1 to TRBJ1-2; 8 bases map to TRBD1. V shed 0 bases and J 8 bases; nucleotides not matched to a gene: 8. The CDR3 totals 15 residues. The V gene's germline CDR1 is LGHDT and CDR2 YNNKEL (reference sequence). CDR3 in amino acids: CASSQESVPGGGYTF. The CDR3 bases are TGTGCCAGCAGCCAAGAATCAGTTCCAGGGGGCGGCTACACCTTC.

The rearrangement joins TRBV7-2 to TRBJ1-3; the D gene is possibly TRBD1 (5 bases). The CDR3 is 15 amino acids. Germline V gene data show CDR1 as SGHTA and CDR2 as FQGNSA. The germline V and J ends were trimmed by 1 base and 4 bases, with 11 bases remaining between them. In nucleotides, the CDR3 is TGTGCCAGCAGCTTAGTTGAGGGGTCAGGAAACACCATATATTTT. Amino acid sequence: CASSLVEGSGNTIYF.

The chain joins TRBV29-1 to TRBJ1-2, with a weak D call TRBD1 (6 bases). Trimming pared 6 bases from V and 3 bases from J, leaving 23 bases between. Looked up from germline, CDR1 is SQVTM and CDR2 is ANQGSEA. The CDR3 is 16 amino acids. DNA of the CDR3: TGCAGCGTCGCAGAGGGGGAGGGACGGACTTACTATGGCTACACCTTC. It codes for CSVAEGEGRTYYGYTF.

In this sample, this clonotype turned up once. The chain employs TRBV18 and TRBJ2-5; TRBD2 matches 9 bases. The CDR3 consists of 16 residues. J lost 11 bases, V lost 2 bases, and 15 bases had no gene match. Germline V gives CDR1 KGHSH, CDR2 LQKENI. The CDR3 sequence: CASSPAGGISYNEQYF. The CDR3 bases are TGTGCCAGCTCACCAGCGGGGGGGATTTCCTACAATGAGCAGTACTTC. The whole variable domain, remainder taken from reference TRBV18 and TRBJ2-5, is NAGVMQNPRHLVRRRGQEARLRCSPMKGHSHVYWYRQLPEEGLKFMVYLQKENIIDESGMPKERFSAEFPKEGPSILRIQQVVRGDSAAYFCASSPAGGISYNEQYFGPGTRLLVL.

The CDR3 nucleotides read TGTGCCAGCAGCGTAGGGACAGGGACCGGTGGCTACACCTTC. Encoded protein: CASSVGTGTGGYTF. This chain joins TRBV9 and TRBJ1-2, with 8 positions matching TRBD1. V lost 0 bases to trimming and J lost 7 bases; unmatched junction nucleotides: 5. The CDR3 runs to 14 residues. Germline V gene lookup returns CDR1 SGDLS and CDR2 YYNGEE.

This clonotype was detected a few times. The chain recombines TRBV29-1 with TRBJ2-6; D call uncertain. Between the trimmed V and J ends, which lost 3 bases and 0 bases, there was a span of 3 bases. Germline CDR1 is SQVTM and CDR2 is ANQGSEA. The CDR3 is 13 residues long. As DNA, the CDR3 is TGCAGCGTTGAGTTCTCTGGGGCCAACGTCCTGACTTTC. Translation gives CSVEFSGANVLTF.

The chain recombines TRBV10-3 with TRBJ1-3; unclear D gene. V shed 10 bases and J shed 0 bases, with 7 bases lying between them. The CDR3 is made up of 12 amino acids. Germline CDR1 ENHRY, CDR2 SYGVKD. CDR3: CASGSSGNTIYF. Here the CDR3 DNA reads TGTGCCAGCGGGAGCTCTGGAAACACCATATATTTT.

This clonotype was detected only a few times. The chain uses TRBV3-1 and TRBJ2-3; no reliable D call. V dropped 0 bases and J dropped 4 bases, with 5 bases sitting between them. This CDR3 contains 13 residues. Per the germline V gene, CDR1 is LGHDT and CDR2 is YNNKEL (reference sequence). The CDR3 DNA is TGTGCCAGCAGCCAAGAGTCCGCAGATACGCAGTATTTT. Translation: CASSQESADTQYF.

The gene calls are TRBV18 and TRBJ2-6, with 7 nucleotides matching TRBD1. Germline-derived CDR1 and CDR2 are KGHSH and LQKENI. The CDR3 totals 17 residues. The ends lost 1 base at V and 0 bases at J; junction bases unmatched: 3. The CDR3 region has the DNA TGTGCCAGCTCACCACAGGGGGCCGCCTCTGGGGCCAACGTCCTGACTTTC. Its translation is CASSPQGAASGANVLTF. The variable domain in full, completed from reference TRBV18 and TRBJ2-6, reads NAGVMQNPRHLVRRRGQEARLRCSPMKGHSHVYWYRQLPEEGLKFMVYLQKENIIDESGMPKERFSAEFPKEGPSILRIQQVVRGDSAAYFCASSPQGAASGANVLTFGAGSRLTVL.

The chain joins TRBV6-5 to TRBJ2-5, with 8 nucleotides matching TRBD1. The CDR3 consists of 14 residues. The V gene end was trimmed by 4 bases and the J gene end by 5 bases; junction bases not matched to a gene: 6. Germline CDR1 and CDR2: MNHEY and SVGAGI. CDR3 residues: CASSSDRVVETQYF. The CDR3 bases are TGTGCCAGCAGTTCGGACAGGGTAGTGGAGACCCAGTACTTC.

This clonotype has more than one count but fewer than ten. The CDR3 here is CASSARGTVNEKLFF. For the CDR3, the DNA is TGTGCCAGCAGCGCTAGGGGGACAGTGAATGAAAAACTGTTTTTT. The chain links TRBV7-9 to TRBJ1-4, with TRBD1 matching over 7 bases. V lost 5 bases, J lost 5 bases, and 8 bases stayed unmatched. The CDR3 totals 15 residues. CDR1 is SEHNR and CDR2 is FQNEAQ in the germline V gene (reference sequence).

The V and J genes are TRBV10-2 and TRBJ2-5; TRBD2 might be the D (5 bases). V was shortened by 3 bases and J by 2 bases, with 25 bases between the two germline ends. This CDR3 spans 19 amino acids. CDR1 and CDR2 (germline): WSHSY, SAAADI. CDR3 protein: CASSDAASWVRGKQETQYF. In nucleotides, the CDR3 is TGCGCCAGCAGTGACGCCGCTAGCTGGGTCAGAGGGAAACAAGAGACCCAGTACTTC.

CDR3 amino acids: CASSEKGENYGYTF. In DNA form, the CDR3 reads TGTGCCAGCAGTGAAAAGGGGGAGAACTATGGCTACACCTTC. The chain couples TRBV25-1 to TRBJ1-2, with D possibly TRBD1 on 6 matching bases. The V and J ends lost 2 bases and 2 bases respectively, with 9 bases between them. The V gene's germline CDR1 is MGHDK and CDR2 SYGVNS. The CDR3 has 14 residues.